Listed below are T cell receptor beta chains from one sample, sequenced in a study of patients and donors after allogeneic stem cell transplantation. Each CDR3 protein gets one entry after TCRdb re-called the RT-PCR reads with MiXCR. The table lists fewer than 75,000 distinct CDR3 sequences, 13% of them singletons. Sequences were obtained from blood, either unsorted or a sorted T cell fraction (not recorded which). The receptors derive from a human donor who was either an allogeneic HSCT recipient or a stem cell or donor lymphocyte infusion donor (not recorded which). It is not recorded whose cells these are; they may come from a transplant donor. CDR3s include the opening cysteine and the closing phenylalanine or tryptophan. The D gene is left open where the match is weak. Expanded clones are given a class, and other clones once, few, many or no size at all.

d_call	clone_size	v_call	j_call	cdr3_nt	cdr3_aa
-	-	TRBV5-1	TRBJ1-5	TGCGCCAGCAGCGAGGACCGTGTGAACAATCAGCCCCAGCATTTT	CASSEDRVNNQPQHF
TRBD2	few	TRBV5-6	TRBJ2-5	TGTGCCAGCAGTCATCTAGCGGGAGCTAGACAAGAGACCCAGTACTTC	CASSHLAGARQETQYF
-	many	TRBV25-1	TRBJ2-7	TGTGCCAGCCGGTGGGGGACTTCCGGCGAGCAGTACTTC	CASRWGTSGEQYF
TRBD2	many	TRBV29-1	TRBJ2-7	TGCAGCGTTGAAGGGTCGTCTAGCGGGAGACTCTACGAGCAGTACTTC	CSVEGSSSGRLYEQYF
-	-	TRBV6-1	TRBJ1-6	TGTGCCAGCAGACAGACAGGCCTCTCTTCACCCCTCCACTTT	CASRQTGLSSPLHF
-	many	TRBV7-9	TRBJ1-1	TGTGCCAGCAGCTTCAGGGGATGGGCTGAAGCTTTCTTT	CASSFRGWAEAFF
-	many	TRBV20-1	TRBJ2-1	TGCAGTGTCGAGGGGCCCAGGAACCTCGAGGACAATGAGCAGTTCTTC	CSVEGPRNLEDNEQFF
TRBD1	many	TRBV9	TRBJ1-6	TGTGCCAGCTCAGGGGGAAACTCACCCCTCCACTTT	CASSGGNSPLHF
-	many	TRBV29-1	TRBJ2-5	TGCAGCGTTGAAATGTTTGGGGGGGCCCAGGAGACCCAGTACTTC	CSVEMFGGAQETQYF
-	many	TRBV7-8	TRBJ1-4	TGTGCCAGCAGCTTGATCGGAAAACTGTTTTTT	CASSLIGKLFF
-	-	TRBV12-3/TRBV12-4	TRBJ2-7	TGTGCCAGCAGCGCGGAAGTGGGGAAAAACTACGAGCAGTACTTC	CASSAEVGKNYEQYF